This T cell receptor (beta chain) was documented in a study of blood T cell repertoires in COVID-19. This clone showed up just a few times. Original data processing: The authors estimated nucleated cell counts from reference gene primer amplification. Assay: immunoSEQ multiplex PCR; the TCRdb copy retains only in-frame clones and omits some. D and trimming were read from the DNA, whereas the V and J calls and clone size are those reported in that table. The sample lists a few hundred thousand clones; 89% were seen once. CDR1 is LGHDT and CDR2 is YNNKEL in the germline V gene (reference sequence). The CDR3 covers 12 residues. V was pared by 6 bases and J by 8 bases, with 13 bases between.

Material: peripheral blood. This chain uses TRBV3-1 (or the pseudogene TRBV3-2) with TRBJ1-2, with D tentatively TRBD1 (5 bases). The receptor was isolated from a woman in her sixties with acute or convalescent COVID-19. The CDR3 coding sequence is TGTGCCAGCAGGAAAGGGGATCACGGCTACACCTTC. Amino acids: CASRKGDHGYTF.